The 21 T cell receptor beta chains in this list originate from one sample, sequenced in a study of beta chain features in type 1 diabetes. Expressed TCRB transcripts were sequenced after all isolated RNA was converted to cDNA. Profiled with immunoSEQ multiplex PCR; TCRdb holds only in-frame clones, not every one. The sample lists hundreds of thousands of clones, about an eighth occurring once. Study observations and caveats: Within each of all four CD4+ subsets, Type 1 diabetes patients had TCRB CDR3s that were moderately but significantly shorter.

These receptors are not linked to any known antigen. Sequencing was done on a sample of naive CD4+ T cells from blood. Receptor source: a man aged 18 to 29 with type 1 diabetes.

The CDR3: CAWKGSGQLNYGYTF. Written as DNA, the CDR3 is TGTGCCTGGAAAGGATCGGGACAGCTCAACTATGGCTACACCTTC. The chain is built from TRBV30 and TRBJ1-2; 7 nucleotides align to TRBD1. Germline CDR1 GTSNPN, CDR2 SVGIG (reference sequence). Trimming removed 4 bases from V and 2 bases from J; junction bases left unmatched: 10. The CDR3 extends over 15 amino acids.

This sequence joins TRBV9 and TRBJ1-2, with TRBD1 identical over 9 bases. Germline V gene sequence: CDR1 SGDLS, CDR2 YYNGEE. V gave up 4 bases and J gave up 3 bases; unmatched junction bases: 7. CDR3 length equals 15 residues. The CDR3 nucleotides read TGTGCCAGCAGCCCCTCCGGGACAGGGTACTATGGCTACACCTTC. Encoded protein: CASSPSGTGYYGYTF.

The J gene is TRBJ2-3, the V gene TRBV7-2; D perhaps matches TRBD2 (6 bases). CDR1 and CDR2 from the germline V gene are SGHTA and FQGNSA. V was cut by 3 bases and J by 8 bases, with 18 bases left in between. CDR3 length: 15 residues. CDR3 in amino acids: CASSFQAEGLSTQYF. CDR3 sequence (DNA): TGTGCCAGCAGCTTTCAAGCGGAGGGGCTGAGTACGCAGTATTTT. Variable domain in full (rest from reference TRBV7-2 and TRBJ2-3): GAGVSQSPSNKVTEKGKDVELRCDPISGHTALYWYRQSLGQGLEFLIYFQGNSAPDKSGLPSDRFSAERTGGSVSTLTIQRTQQEDSAVYLCASSFQAEGLSTQYFGPGTRLTVL.

This clone appeared a few times. The genes are TRBV7-9 and TRBJ1-4; no reliable D call. The CDR3 contains 14 residues. The V gene lost 2 bases and the J gene lost 8 bases, with 12 bases spanning the gap. Germline V gives CDR1 SEHNR, CDR2 FQNEAQ (reference sequence). In nucleotides, the CDR3 is TGTGCCAGCAGCTTACGGACCGAAGGCGAAAAACTGTTTTTT. It is translated as CASSLRTEGEKLFF.

The chain has TRBV5-1 and TRBJ2-1; maybe TRBD1 (6 bases). The CDR3 consists of 14 residues. V lost 3 bases, J lost 5 bases, and 12 bases lay in between. CDR1 is SGHRS, CDR2 YFSETQ, per germline. The CDR3 DNA reads as TGCGCCAGCAGCTCCCCAGGGGCCGACAATGAGCAGTTCTTC. Its protein product is CASSSPGADNEQFF.

This clone turned up a few times. The same CDR3 arises from other DNA sequences in this sample as well. V gene TRBV30 combines with J gene TRBJ1-5; D is undetermined. The CDR3 is 13 amino acids. Germline CDR1 is GTSNPN and CDR2 is SVGIG (reference sequence). The V end lost 0 bases, the J end lost 1 base, and 4 bases lay between the germline ends. The CDR3 sequence is CAWSVTSNQPQHF. CDR3 in DNA: TGTGCCTGGAGTGTAACCAGCAATCAGCCCCAGCATTTT.

In its sample, this clone was seen a few times. The chain joins TRBV29-1 to TRBJ2-5, with 8 nucleotides matching TRBD1. CDR1 is SQVTM and CDR2 is ANQGSEA in the germline V gene. V shed 4 bases, J shed 5 bases, and the junction held 9 bases outside the gene matches. The CDR3 has 14 residues. Written as DNA, the CDR3 is TGCAGCGTTGGAGAATACCACAGGGGGGAGACCCAGTACTTC. Its translation: CSVGEYHRGETQYF.

The chain is built from TRBV28 and TRBJ1-6; D uncertain. The CDR3 covers 13 residues. CDR1 and CDR2 from the germline V gene are MDHEN and SYDVKM. V shed 10 bases and J shed 5 bases, with 12 bases lying between them. The CDR3 nucleotides are TGTGCCATAAACTGGGCCAATAATTCACCCCTCCACTTT. Translating it yields CAINWANNSPLHF.

This clone was counted only a few times. The rearrangement joins TRBV28 to TRBJ1-2; TRBD1 aligns across 9 bases. Looked up from germline, CDR1 is MDHEN and CDR2 is SYDVKM. After removal of 5 bases from V and 5 bases from J, the junction contained 9 bases not matched to a gene. The CDR3 has 15 residues. The CDR3 protein is CASSPSYGQGYGYTF. The CDR3 DNA reads TGTGCCAGCAGTCCGAGTTATGGACAGGGGTATGGCTACACCTTC.

The chain combines TRBV7-2 with TRBJ2-3, with TRBD2 as a possible D gene (6 bases). The germline V and J ends were trimmed by 4 bases and 0 bases, with 14 bases remaining between them. The CDR3 loop spans 16 amino acids. Germline lookup yields CDR1 SGHTA and CDR2 FQGNSA. The CDR3 sequence is CASSWGLALSTDTQYF. DNA of the CDR3: TGTGCCAGCAGCTGGGGACTTGCCCTTAGCACAGATACGCAGTATTTT.

The sample holds a few counts of this clone. The chain uses TRBV30 and TRBJ1-2; D gene unclear. Between the trimmed V and J ends, which lost 4 bases and 4 bases, there was a span of 10 bases. Germline V gene sequence: CDR1 GTSNPN, CDR2 SVGIG (reference sequence). The CDR3 runs 12 residues. CDR3 coding DNA: TGTGCCTGGACAGTTTTGTCCTATGGCTACACCTTC. Its translation: CAWTVLSYGYTF.

This clone was counted between two and nine times. J is TRBJ1-5 and V is TRBV7-9; no reliable D call. This CDR3 has 14 residues. Germline V gene sequence: CDR1 SEHNR, CDR2 FQNEAQ (reference sequence). The V gene lost 2 bases and the J gene lost 4 bases, with 9 bases spanning the gap. Here the CDR3 reads CASSLFADNQPQHF. As DNA, the CDR3 is TGTGCCAGCAGCTTATTCGCTGATAATCAGCCCCAGCATTTT.

This clone has only a few counts. This chain joins TRBV4-2 and TRBJ1-1; the D gene is possibly TRBD1 (5 bases). Germline-derived CDR1 and CDR2 are LGHNA and YNFKEQ. The germline V and J ends were trimmed by 7 bases and 3 bases, with 18 bases remaining between them. This CDR3 has 15 residues. In nucleotides, the CDR3 is TGTGCCAGCACCCGATCGTGGGGGGAGGACACTGAAGCTTTCTTT. This sequence encodes CASTRSWGEDTEAFF.

Remarks on this clone: The junction departs from the called germline gene at one end, perhaps through a read error. V gene TRBV7-7 combines with J gene TRBJ2-1; D is possibly TRBD1 or TRBD2 (6 bases each). This CDR3 comprises 15 residues. Germline V gives CDR1 SSHAT, CDR2 FNYEAQ (reference sequence). The CDR3 DNA sequence: TGTGCTAGCAGCTTAGGGTCGGGGGCGTTCGATGAGCAGTTCTTC. As protein: CASSLGSGAFDEQFF.

This clone was counted a few times. The J gene is TRBJ1-4, the V gene TRBV15; D remains unclear. The V end lost 4 bases, the J end lost 7 bases, and 4 bases lay between the germline ends. The germline gives CDR1 LNHNV, CDR2 YYDKDF (reference sequence). This CDR3 contains 11 residues. In nucleotides, the CDR3 is TGTGCCACCAGCATAGTTGAAAAACTGTTTTTT. Its translation: CATSIVEKLFF.

As for this clone: Distinct nucleotide sequences in the sample also encode this CDR3. This sequence joins TRBV6-5 and TRBJ1-3; D is undetermined. In germline, CDR1 is MNHEY, CDR2 SVGAGI. V was trimmed by 0 bases and J by 4 bases, leaving 4 bases between them. The CDR3 runs 13 residues. The DNA for the CDR3 is TGTGCCAGCAGTTACTCGTCCGGAAACACCATATATTTT. Translated: CASSYSSGNTIYF.

This clone was found a few times. The V and J genes are TRBV14 and TRBJ2-5, with 7 bases aligning to TRBD2. This CDR3 spans 15 amino acids. V was pared by 0 bases and J by 4 bases, with 5 bases of the junction left unmatched. CDR1 is SGHDN and CDR2 is FVKESK in the germline V gene. CDR3 bases: TGTGCCAGCAGCCAAGAGGGAGGGACGGGAGAGACCCAGTACTTC. Protein: CASSQEGGTGETQYF.

The genes are TRBV5-6 and TRBJ2-5; 7 bases line up with TRBD1. V lost 4 bases and J lost 2; bases outside the gene matches: 5. CDR1 is SGHDT, CDR2 YYEEEE, per germline. This CDR3 region has 14 residues. CDR3 residues: CASSAGTEQETQYF. DNA for the CDR3: TGTGCCAGCAGCGCCGGGACAGAACAAGAGACCCAGTACTTC.

The CDR3 DNA is TGTGCCAGCAGCCCGGGGGAGGGGTACAACTACGAGCAGTACTTC. Residues: CASSPGEGYNYEQYF. The V gene is TRBV4-2, the J gene TRBJ2-7, with 7 bases fitting TRBD2. J lost 3 bases, V lost 4 bases, and 9 bases had no gene match. Germline V gene lookup returns CDR1 LGHNA and CDR2 YNFKEQ. This CDR3 contains 15 residues.

The J gene is TRBJ2-4, the V gene TRBV29-1; TRBD1 matches at 7 bases. The junction had 9 bases not matched to a gene; V was cut back by 7 bases and J by 12 bases. CDR1 is SQVTM and CDR2 is ANQGSEA in the germline V gene. This CDR3 has 11 residues. Here the CDR3 DNA reads TGCAGCGCACAAACAGGGGCTGGTCAGTACTTC. Protein product: CSAQTGAGQYF.

This sequence joins TRBV5-6 and TRBJ1-6; D is unclear. The CDR3 spans 14 residues. With 1 base removed from V and 9 bases from J, the gap between germline ends came to 11 bases. Germline V CDR1 and CDR2: SGHDT, YYEEEE. CDR3 protein: CASSLRLSGSPLHF. In DNA form, the CDR3 reads TGTGCCAGCAGCTTGAGACTGTCCGGTTCACCCCTCCACTTT.